Listed below are T cell receptor beta chains from one sample, sequenced in a study of identical twins. TCRdb recomputed calls from the 5' RACE reads with MiXCR, one row per CDR3 protein. This sample yields about 570,000 distinct CDR3 sequences, of which over 8.5% are seen a single time; around 3.2% belongs to the top ten. These records were also assigned to another study, of yellow fever vaccine responses in identical twins.

The sample taken for sequencing was PBMCs. The source of these receptors is a woman aged 18 to 35 in good health. The CDR3 runs from the conserved cysteine through the conserved F or W. The D gene is left open where the match is weak. The size field is filled for only some rows; it gives once, few, many or a size class.

clone_size: many
v_call: TRBV12-3/TRBV12-4
d_call: TRBD2
j_call: TRBJ2-1
cdr3_aa: CASRDTSGEQFF
cdr3_nt: TGTGCCAGCAGAGATACTAGCGGCGAGCAGTTCTTC

clone_size: NA
v_call: TRBV7-2
d_call: TRBD1
j_call: TRBJ1-5
cdr3_aa: CASSQDRYNQPQHF
cdr3_nt: TGTGCCAGCAGCCAGGACAGGTACAATCAGCCCCAGCATTTT

clone_size: few
v_call: TRBV9
d_call: NA
j_call: TRBJ2-7
cdr3_aa: CASSWGGSGGYEQYF
cdr3_nt: TGTGCCAGCAGCTGGGGAGGAAGCGGAGGATACGAGCAGTACTTC

clone_size: many
v_call: TRBV5-6
d_call: NA
j_call: TRBJ2-3
cdr3_aa: CASSLVSDTQYF
cdr3_nt: TGTGCCAGCAGCTTGGTTTCAGATACGCAGTATTTT

clone_size: many
v_call: TRBV9
d_call: NA
j_call: TRBJ1-1
cdr3_aa: CASSVKAFF
cdr3_nt: TGTGCCAGCAGCGTTAAAGCTTTCTTT

clone_size: few
v_call: TRBV12-3/TRBV12-4
d_call: NA
j_call: TRBJ2-7
cdr3_aa: CASSQDLGLGAYEQYF
cdr3_nt: TGTGCCAGCAGTCAAGACCTGGGACTCGGGGCGTACGAGCAGTACTTC

clone_size: many
v_call: TRBV29-1
d_call: TRBD1
j_call: TRBJ1-5
cdr3_aa: CSVAGQGQPQHF
cdr3_nt: TGCAGCGTTGCGGGACAGGGCCAGCCCCAGCATTTT

clone_size: NA
v_call: TRBV6-1
d_call: TRBD2
j_call: TRBJ2-5
cdr3_aa: CASSWDYLQETQYF
cdr3_nt: TGTGCCAGCAGCTGGGACTACCTTCAAGAGACCCAGTACTTC

clone_size: few
v_call: TRBV30
d_call: NA
j_call: TRBJ1-1
cdr3_aa: CAWRGGEAFF
cdr3_nt: TGTGCCTGGCGGGGCGGTGAAGCTTTCTTT

clone_size: many
v_call: TRBV7-9
d_call: TRBD1
j_call: TRBJ1-4
cdr3_aa: CASSSTGGNEKLFF
cdr3_nt: TGTGCCAGCAGCTCGACAGGGGGGAATGAAAAACTGTTTTTT

clone_size: many
v_call: TRBV6-1
d_call: NA
j_call: TRBJ2-2
cdr3_aa: CASSQQAATGELFF
cdr3_nt: TGTGCCAGCAGCCAACAAGCGGCCACCGGGGAGCTGTTTTTT

clone_size: many
v_call: TRBV29-1
d_call: NA
j_call: TRBJ2-5
cdr3_aa: CSVWVGGVETQYF
cdr3_nt: TGCAGCGTTTGGGTAGGAGGAGTAGAGACCCAGTACTTC

clone_size: few
v_call: TRBV20-1
d_call: TRBD1
j_call: TRBJ1-6
cdr3_aa: CSARDGTGIISPLHF
cdr3_nt: TGCAGTGCTAGGGACGGGACAGGGATAATTTCACCCCTCCACTTT

clone_size: many
v_call: TRBV7-6
d_call: NA
j_call: TRBJ2-1
cdr3_aa: CASSLGSGLVSEQFF
cdr3_nt: TGTGCCAGCAGCTTAGGGTCGGGACTCGTCAGTGAGCAGTTCTTC

clone_size: many
v_call: TRBV20-1
d_call: NA
j_call: TRBJ2-5
cdr3_aa: CSARPIDRSQETQYF
cdr3_nt: TGCAGTGCTAGACCTATCGACAGGAGCCAAGAGACCCAGTACTTC

clone_size: few
v_call: TRBV10-1
d_call: TRBD2
j_call: TRBJ2-1
cdr3_aa: CASSESASGRLQFF
cdr3_nt: TGCGCCAGCAGTGAGTCGGCTAGCGGGAGGCTGCAGTTCTTC

clone_size: NA
v_call: TRBV20-1
d_call: TRBD1
j_call: TRBJ1-2
cdr3_aa: CSASLDREINYGYTF
cdr3_nt: TGCAGTGCTAGCTTGGACAGGGAGATAAACTATGGCTACACCTTC

clone_size: few
v_call: TRBV5-1
d_call: NA
j_call: TRBJ2-7
cdr3_aa: CASSPGRGGPYEQYF
cdr3_nt: TGCGCCAGCAGCCCCGGTAGGGGTGGACCCTACGAGCAGTACTTC

clone_size: NA
v_call: TRBV28
d_call: TRBD2
j_call: TRBJ2-1
cdr3_aa: CASTLSGMPYNEQFF
cdr3_nt: TGTGCCAGCACCCTGAGCGGGATGCCCTACAATGAGCAGTTCTTC

clone_size: many
v_call: TRBV7-2
d_call: NA
j_call: TRBJ1-5
cdr3_aa: CASSLGQRNQPQHF
cdr3_nt: TGTGCCAGCAGCCTCGGACAGCGGAATCAGCCCCAGCATTTT

clone_size: few
v_call: TRBV7-9
d_call: NA
j_call: TRBJ2-7
cdr3_aa: CASSPREGGKYYEQYF
cdr3_nt: TGTGCCAGCAGCCCTAGGGAGGGGGGAAAATACTACGAGCAGTACTTC

clone_size: many
v_call: TRBV20-1
d_call: NA
j_call: TRBJ1-2
cdr3_aa: CSAPLRGIPYGYTF
cdr3_nt: TGCAGTGCTCCACTTAGGGGGATACCCTATGGCTACACCTTC

clone_size: few
v_call: TRBV4-2
d_call: TRBD1
j_call: TRBJ2-3
cdr3_aa: CASSQDPETTGYEEDTQYF
cdr3_nt: TGTGCCAGCAGCCAAGATCCCGAAACGACAGGGTATGAGGAAGATACGCAGTATTTT

clone_size: few
v_call: TRBV20-1
d_call: TRBD2
j_call: TRBJ2-7
cdr3_aa: CSARRGRVYEQYF
cdr3_nt: TGCAGTGCTAGACGGGGGAGGGTCTACGAGCAGTACTTC